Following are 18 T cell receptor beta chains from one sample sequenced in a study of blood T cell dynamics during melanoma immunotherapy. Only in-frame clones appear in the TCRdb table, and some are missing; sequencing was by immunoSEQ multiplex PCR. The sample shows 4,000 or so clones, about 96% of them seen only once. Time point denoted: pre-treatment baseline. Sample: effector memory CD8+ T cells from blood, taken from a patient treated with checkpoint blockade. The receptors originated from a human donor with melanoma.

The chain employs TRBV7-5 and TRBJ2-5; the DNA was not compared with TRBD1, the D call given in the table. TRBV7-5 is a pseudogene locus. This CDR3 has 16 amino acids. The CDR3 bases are TGTGCCAGCAGCGTGGGGACAAGGACAGGGGTGGAGACCCAGTACTTC. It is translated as CASSVGTRTGVETQYF.

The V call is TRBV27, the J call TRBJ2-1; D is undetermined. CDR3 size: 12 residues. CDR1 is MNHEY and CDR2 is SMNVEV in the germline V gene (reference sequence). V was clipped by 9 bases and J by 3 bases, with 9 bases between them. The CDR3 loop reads CASRTGYNEQFF. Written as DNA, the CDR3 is TGTGCCAGTCGGACGGGCTACAATGAGCAGTTCTTC.

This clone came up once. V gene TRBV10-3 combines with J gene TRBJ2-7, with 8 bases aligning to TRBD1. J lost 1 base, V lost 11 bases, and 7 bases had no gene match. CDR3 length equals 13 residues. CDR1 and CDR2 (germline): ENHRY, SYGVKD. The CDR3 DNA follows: TGTGCCTCCGGCCAGGGGGCTTCCTACGAGCAGTACTTC. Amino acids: CASGQGASYEQYF.

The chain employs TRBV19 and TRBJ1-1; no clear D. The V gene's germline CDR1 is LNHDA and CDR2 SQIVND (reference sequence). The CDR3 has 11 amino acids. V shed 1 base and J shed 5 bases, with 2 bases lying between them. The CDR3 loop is CASSIATEAFF. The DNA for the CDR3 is TGTGCCAGTAGTATAGCAACTGAAGCTTTCTTT. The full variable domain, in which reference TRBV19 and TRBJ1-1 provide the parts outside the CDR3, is DGGITQSPKYLFRKEGQNVTLSCEQNLNHDAMYWYRQDPGQGLRLIYYSQIVNDFQKGDIAEGYSVSREKKESFPLTVTSAQKNPTAFYLCASSIATEAFFGQGTRLTVV.

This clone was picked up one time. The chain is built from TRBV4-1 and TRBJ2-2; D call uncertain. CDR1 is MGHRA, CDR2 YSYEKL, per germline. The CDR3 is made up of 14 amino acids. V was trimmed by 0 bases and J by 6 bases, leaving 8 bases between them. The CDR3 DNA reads TGCGCCAGCAGCCAAGACAGGCGATCCGGGGAGCTGTTTTTT. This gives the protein CASSQDRRSGELFF.

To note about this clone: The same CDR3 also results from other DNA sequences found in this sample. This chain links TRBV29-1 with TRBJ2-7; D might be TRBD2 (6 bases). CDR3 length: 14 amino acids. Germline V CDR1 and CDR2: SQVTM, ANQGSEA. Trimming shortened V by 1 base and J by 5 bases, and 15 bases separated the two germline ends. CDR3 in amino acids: CSVEGVGGVDEQYF. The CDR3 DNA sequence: TGCAGCGTTGAAGGGGTGGGGGGTGTCGACGAGCAGTACTTC.

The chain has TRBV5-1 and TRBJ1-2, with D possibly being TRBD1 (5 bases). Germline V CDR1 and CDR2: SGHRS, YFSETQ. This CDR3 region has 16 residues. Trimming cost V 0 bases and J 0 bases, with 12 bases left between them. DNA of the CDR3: TGCGCCAGCAGCTTGGGGTTGGGGGGAGCTAACTATGGCTACACCTTC. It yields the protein CASSLGLGGANYGYTF.

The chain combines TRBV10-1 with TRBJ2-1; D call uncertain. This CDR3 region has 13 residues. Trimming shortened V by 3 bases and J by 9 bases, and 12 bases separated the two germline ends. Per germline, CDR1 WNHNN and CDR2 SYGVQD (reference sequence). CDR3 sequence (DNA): TGCGCCAGCAGTGAAGGCCCTAAATCTGAGCAGTTCTTC. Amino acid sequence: CASSEGPKSEQFF.

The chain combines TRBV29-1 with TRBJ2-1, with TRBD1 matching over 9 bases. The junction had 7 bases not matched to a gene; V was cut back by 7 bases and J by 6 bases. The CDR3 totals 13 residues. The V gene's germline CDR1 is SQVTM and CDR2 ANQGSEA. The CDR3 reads CSATGGNVNEQFF. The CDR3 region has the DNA TGCAGCGCCACAGGGGGCAATGTCAATGAGCAGTTCTTC.

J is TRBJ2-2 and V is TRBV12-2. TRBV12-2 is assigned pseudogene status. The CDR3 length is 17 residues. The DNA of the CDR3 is TGTGCAAGTCGCCCCCTTAAGGTTTCCGCGAACACCGGGGAGCTGTTTTTT. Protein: CASRPLKVSANTGELFF.

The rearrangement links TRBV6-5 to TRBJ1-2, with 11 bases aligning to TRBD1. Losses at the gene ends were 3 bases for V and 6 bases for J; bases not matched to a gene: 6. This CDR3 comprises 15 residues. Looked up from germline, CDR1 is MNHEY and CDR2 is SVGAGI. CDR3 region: CASSYEGQGGDGYTF. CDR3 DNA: TGTGCCAGCAGTTATGAGGGACAGGGGGGTGATGGCTACACCTTC.

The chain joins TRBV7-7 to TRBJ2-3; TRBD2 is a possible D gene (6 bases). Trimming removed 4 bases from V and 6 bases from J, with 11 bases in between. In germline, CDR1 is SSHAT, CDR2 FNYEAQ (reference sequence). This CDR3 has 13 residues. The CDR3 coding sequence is TGTGCCAGCAGCTCTGGGGGGAAGGATACGCAGTATTTT. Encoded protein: CASSSGGKDTQYF.

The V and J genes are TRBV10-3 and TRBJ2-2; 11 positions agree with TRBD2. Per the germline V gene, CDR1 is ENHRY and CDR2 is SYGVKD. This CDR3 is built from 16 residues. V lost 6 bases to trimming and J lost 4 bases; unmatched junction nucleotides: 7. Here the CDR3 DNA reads TGTGCCATCAGCTTCCTAGCGGGGGGCCGCACCGGGGAGCTGTTTTTT. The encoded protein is CAISFLAGGRTGELFF.

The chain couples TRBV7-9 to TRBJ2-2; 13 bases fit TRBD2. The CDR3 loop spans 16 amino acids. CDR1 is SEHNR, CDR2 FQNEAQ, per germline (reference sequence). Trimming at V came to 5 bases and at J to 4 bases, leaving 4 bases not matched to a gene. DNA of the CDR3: TGTGCCAGCAGCGCGGGACTAGCGGGGATCACCGGGGAGCTGTTTTTT. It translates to CASSAGLAGITGELFF.

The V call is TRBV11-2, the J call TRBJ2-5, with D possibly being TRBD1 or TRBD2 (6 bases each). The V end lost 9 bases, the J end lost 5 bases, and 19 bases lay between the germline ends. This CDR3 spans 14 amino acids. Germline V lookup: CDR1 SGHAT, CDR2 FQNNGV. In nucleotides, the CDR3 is TGTGCCAGTAACAAGGTCAGGAGGGGGGAGACCCAGTACTTC. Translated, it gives CASNKVRRGETQYF.

CDR3 in amino acids: CASSPAGELFF. The DNA for the CDR3 is TGTGCCAGCTCACCTGCCGGGGAGCTGTTTTTT. This rearrangement joins TRBV18 to TRBJ2-2; D gene ambiguous. The length of the CDR3 is 11 residues. Germline assignment: CDR1 KGHSH and CDR2 LQKENI. V was trimmed by 3 bases and J by 6 bases, leaving 2 bases between them.

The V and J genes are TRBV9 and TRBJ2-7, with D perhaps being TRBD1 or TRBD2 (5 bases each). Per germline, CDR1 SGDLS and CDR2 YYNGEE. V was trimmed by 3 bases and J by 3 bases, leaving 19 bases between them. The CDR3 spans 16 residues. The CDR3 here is CASSENRDLGNYEQYF. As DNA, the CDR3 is TGTGCCAGCAGCGAAAACCGGGACCTCGGAAACTACGAGCAGTACTTC. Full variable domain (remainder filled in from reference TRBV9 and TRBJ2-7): DSGVTQTPKHLITATGQRVTLRCSPRSGDLSVYWYQQSLDQGLQFLIQYYNGEERAKGNILERFSAQQFPDLHSELNLSSLELGDSALYFCASSENRDLGNYEQYFGPGTRLTVT.

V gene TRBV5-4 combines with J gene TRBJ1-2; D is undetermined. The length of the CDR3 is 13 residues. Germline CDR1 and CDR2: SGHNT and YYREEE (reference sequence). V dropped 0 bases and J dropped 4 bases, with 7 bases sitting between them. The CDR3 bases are TGTGCCAGCAGCTTGGGGGCAGCCTATGGCTACACCTTC. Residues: CASSLGAAYGYTF.